Below, 32 T cell receptor beta chains from the same sample are listed, as sequenced in a study of T cell responses to AZD1222 COVID-19 vaccine. The data were produced by immunoSEQ multiplex PCR, yet TCRdb's version contains in-frame clones alone and is incomplete. The sample holds over 110,000 clones; around 90% are singletons and the top ten take approximately 3%. Sequences were derived from peripheral blood, sampled on day 0 of AZD1222 vaccination. The receptor set was obtained from an adult in good health.

The chain uses TRBV7-9 and TRBJ2-3; TRBD2 matches 8 bases. CDR1 is SEHNR, CDR2 FQNEAQ, per germline (reference sequence). This CDR3 is 14 amino acids long. The V and J ends lost 5 bases and 2 bases, in that order; junction bases with no gene match: 3. CDR3 DNA sequence: TGTGCCAGCAGCCCTAGCGGGTACACAGATACGCAGTATTTT. Its translation is CASSPSGYTDTQYF. Complete variable domain (other parts from reference TRBV7-9 and TRBJ2-3): DTGVSQNPRHKITKRGQNVTFRCDPISEHNRLYWYRQTLGQGPEFLTYFQNEAQLEKSRLLSDRFSAERPKGSFSTLEIQRTEQGDSAMYLCASSPSGYTDTQYFGPGTRLTVL.

The J gene is TRBJ2-4, the V gene TRBV5-6; TRBD2 is a possible D gene (5 bases). This CDR3 comprises 14 residues. Per the germline V gene, CDR1 is SGHDT and CDR2 is YYEEEE. V shed 5 bases and J shed 0 bases, with 9 bases lying between them. CDR3 loop: CASRDGLAKNIQYF. The CDR3 region has the DNA TGTGCCAGCAGGGACGGACTAGCCAAAAACATTCAGTACTTC.

The rearrangement joins TRBV12-5 to TRBJ2-2, with TRBD1 matching over 7 bases. The CDR3 is made up of 17 amino acids. The germline gives CDR1 LGHNT, CDR2 FRNRAP. The V gene end was trimmed by 4 bases and the J gene end by 3 bases; junction bases not matched to a gene: 11. The CDR3, as DNA: TGTGCTAGTGGTTGGATGACAGGGAACGTCGACACCGGGGAGCTGTTTTTT. As protein: CASGWMTGNVDTGELFF.

The V gene is TRBV7-9, the J gene TRBJ2-1; maybe TRBD2 (6 bases). The germline V gene encodes CDR1 SEHNR and CDR2 FQNEAQ (reference sequence). The V and J ends lost 5 bases and 0 bases respectively, with 8 bases between them. The CDR3 is 14 residues long. CDR3 loop: CASSGRFSYNEQFF. The CDR3 region has the DNA TGTGCCAGCAGCGGGAGGTTCTCCTACAATGAGCAGTTCTTC.

This chain joins TRBV28 and TRBJ1-6; D is uncertain. V lost 3 bases and J 1 base, leaving 7 bases between the germline ends. The CDR3 is made up of 15 amino acids. CDR1 is MDHEN, CDR2 SYDVKM, per germline. DNA of the CDR3: TGTGCCAGCAGTTTTGTTTTTTCCTATAATTCACCCCTCCACTTT. Residues: CASSFVFSYNSPLHF.

The chain links TRBV7-3 to TRBJ2-1, with 7 bases aligning to TRBD1. With 4 bases clipped from V and 4 bases from J, the junction kept 7 bases outside the gene matches. CDR3 length: 15 residues. Germline V lookup: CDR1 SGHTA, CDR2 FQGTGA. CDR3 residues: CASSSTGTAYNEQFF. In DNA, the CDR3 is TGTGCCAGCAGCTCGACCGGGACAGCTTACAATGAGCAGTTCTTC.

V and J are TRBV9 and TRBJ2-1; TRBD2 agrees at 9 bases. J lost 7 bases, V lost 0 bases, and 8 bases had no gene match. The germline CDR1 and CDR2 sequences are SGDLS and YYNGEE. The CDR3 covers 16 residues. The CDR3 loop is CASSVDARGGLNEQFF. The DNA of the CDR3 is TGTGCCAGCAGCGTAGATGCGCGGGGGGGCCTAAATGAGCAGTTCTTC.

This chain joins TRBV6-5 and TRBJ1-4; D call uncertain. CDR1 MNHEY and CDR2 SVGAGI come from the germline V gene. V was trimmed by 8 bases and J by 5 bases, leaving 15 bases between them. CDR3 length equals 14 residues. CDR3 protein: CASGVTPVNEKLFF. As DNA, the CDR3 is TGTGCCAGCGGGGTGACACCCGTGAATGAAAAACTGTTTTTT.

The chain couples TRBV4-2 to TRBJ2-3; tentatively, D is TRBD1 (7 bases). V gave up 3 bases and J gave up 2 bases, with 12 bases separating them. CDR3 length equals 15 residues. From germline, CDR1 is LGHNA and CDR2 YNFKEQ. The CDR3 DNA reads as TGTGCCAGCAGCCAGGAGGGACAGAACACAGATACGCAGTATTTT. This sequence encodes CASSQEGQNTDTQYF.

The chain is built from TRBV9 and TRBJ1-4; TRBD1 matches at 7 bases. The length of the CDR3 is 12 residues. Losses at the gene ends were 4 bases for V and 10 bases for J; bases not matched to a gene: 4. The germline CDR1 and CDR2 sequences are SGDLS and YYNGEE. CDR3 amino acids: CASSPDRAKLFF. The CDR3, as DNA: TGTGCCAGCAGCCCCGACAGGGCAAAACTGTTTTTT. Together with reference TRBV9 and TRBJ1-4, the CDR3 gives the full variable domain: DSGVTQTPKHLITATGQRVTLRCSPRSGDLSVYWYQQSLDQGLQFLIQYYNGEERAKGNILERFSAQQFPDLHSELNLSSLELGDSALYFCASSPDRAKLFFGSGTQLSVL.

The V gene is TRBV27, the J gene TRBJ2-1, with 8 bases aligning to TRBD1. Germline CDR1 MNHEY, CDR2 SMNVEV (reference sequence). The CDR3 is made up of 13 amino acids. J was trimmed by 8 bases and V by 5 bases; bases with no gene match: 5. CDR3 sequence: CASSPNRGDEQFF. The CDR3 coding sequence is TGTGCCAGCAGTCCTAACAGGGGGGATGAGCAGTTCTTC.

The chain links TRBV6-5 to TRBJ1-4; possibly TRBD1 for D (5 bases). The V and J ends lost 2 bases and 5 bases respectively, with 6 bases between them. The CDR3 length is 13 residues. Germline CDR1 MNHEY, CDR2 SVGAGI. The CDR3 region is CASSYGGNEKLFF. DNA of the CDR3: TGTGCCAGCAGTTACGGGGGAAATGAAAAACTGTTTTTT.

This clone was counted only a few times. The rearrangement joins TRBV7-9 to TRBJ2-2; the D is unclear. Between the trimmed V and J ends, which lost 4 bases and 6 bases, there was a span of 15 bases. Germline V gene sequence: CDR1 SEHNR, CDR2 FQNEAQ (reference sequence). This CDR3 comprises 15 residues. As DNA, the CDR3 is TGTGCCAGCAGCTGGGATCTCCAGCACCCCGGGGAGCTGTTTTTT. Amino acid sequence: CASSWDLQHPGELFF.

V is TRBV9 and J is TRBJ1-1, with D unresolved. The CDR3 has 13 amino acids. The germline V gene encodes CDR1 SGDLS and CDR2 YYNGEE. Trimming shortened V by 3 bases and J by 0 bases, and 6 bases separated the two germline ends. The DNA for the CDR3 is TGTGCCAGCAGCGCAACCCTGAACACTGAAGCTTTCTTT. Its protein is CASSATLNTEAFF. Full variable domain (missing parts from reference TRBV9 and TRBJ1-1): DSGVTQTPKHLITATGQRVTLRCSPRSGDLSVYWYQQSLDQGLQFLIQYYNGEERAKGNILERFSAQQFPDLHSELNLSSLELGDSALYFCASSATLNTEAFFGQGTRLTVV.

V and J are TRBV7-9 and TRBJ2-7, with D possibly being TRBD1 or TRBD2 (5 bases each). V shed 11 bases and J shed 3 bases, with 14 bases lying between them. The germline CDR1 and CDR2 sequences are SEHNR and FQNEAQ (reference sequence). There are 12 residues in the CDR3. The CDR3: CAYPGRNYEQYF. CDR3 DNA: TGTGCCTATCCGGGACGGAACTACGAGCAGTACTTC.

J is TRBJ1-6 and V is TRBV14; D may be TRBD1 (6 bases). The germline V and J ends were trimmed by 1 base and 6 bases, with 10 bases remaining between them. CDR3 length: 15 residues. CDR1 SGHDN and CDR2 FVKESK come from the germline V gene. The CDR3 sequence: CASSQAGTLNSPLHF. The CDR3 coding sequence is TGTGCCAGCAGCCAAGCCGGGACACTTAATTCACCCCTCCACTTT.

The chain combines TRBV27 with TRBJ1-1; D is undetermined. The length of the CDR3 is 15 residues. V was shortened by 6 bases and J by 2 bases, with 16 bases between the two germline ends. Germline assignment: CDR1 MNHEY and CDR2 SMNVEV (reference sequence). The CDR3 nucleotides read TGTGCCAGCAGACCAACCCCGAGACATAACACTGAAGCTTTCTTT. Its translation: CASRPTPRHNTEAFF.

The gene calls are TRBV12-3 or TRBV12-4 and TRBJ2-5, with a weak D call TRBD2 (6 bases). The V and J ends lost 3 bases and 6 bases respectively, with 11 bases between them. The CDR3 consists of 13 residues. CDR3 coding DNA: TGTGCCAGCAGTTTTGGGACTGGAAAGACCCAGTACTTC. It yields the protein CASSFGTGKTQYF.

The genes are TRBV3-1 (or the pseudogene TRBV3-2) and TRBJ2-1; 14 bases line up with TRBD2. Looked up from germline, CDR1 is LGHDT and CDR2 is YNNKEL (reference sequence). CDR3 length equals 15 residues. Germline trimming cut 4 bases from V and 11 bases from J; bases unmatched to any gene: 7. The CDR3 sequence: CASSPPGLAGAKQFF. The CDR3 DNA is TGTGCCAGCAGCCCCCCGGGACTAGCGGGAGCTAAGCAGTTCTTC.

V gene TRBV5-6 combines with J gene TRBJ2-3; D gene uncertain. The CDR3 is 12 amino acids. V was pared by 2 bases and J by 7 bases, with 8 bases between. The germline V gene has CDR1 SGHDT and CDR2 YYEEEE. In DNA, the CDR3 is TGTGCCAGCAGCTTTCCGTCCCATACGCAGTATTTT. As protein: CASSFPSHTQYF.

V is TRBV4-3 and J is TRBJ2-3, with D perhaps matching TRBD2 (6 bases). Germline CDR1 is LGHNA and CDR2 is YSLEER. Trimming shortened V by 0 bases and J by 5 bases, and 15 bases separated the two germline ends. CDR3 length equals 16 residues. This chain's CDR3 is CASSQDHRRGEDTQYF. CDR3 bases: TGCGCCAGCAGCCAAGATCATAGGCGGGGCGAAGATACGCAGTATTTT.

The chain carries TRBV7-8 and TRBJ1-5; TRBD1 matches at 7 bases. The CDR3 has 14 residues. From germline, CDR1 is SGHVS and CDR2 FQNEAQ. The V gene end was trimmed by 1 base and the J gene end by 5 bases; junction bases not matched to a gene: 2. The CDR3 coding sequence is TGTGCCAGCAGCTTAGACAGGGGCTATCAGCCCCAGCATTTT. It specifies CASSLDRGYQPQHF.

This chain's CDR3 is CAIGWGQGIEGEQYF. The CDR3 DNA reads TGTGCCATCGGTTGGGGACAGGGGATTGAGGGAGAGCAGTACTTC. This chain uses TRBV10-3 with TRBJ2-7; 10 nucleotides align to TRBD1. The V gene end was trimmed by 8 bases and the J gene end by 7 bases; junction bases not matched to a gene: 14. From germline, CDR1 is ENHRY and CDR2 SYGVKD. The CDR3 totals 15 residues.

The chain joins TRBV28 to TRBJ2-7, with D unresolved. V was trimmed by 3 bases and J by 3 bases, leaving 6 bases between them. The CDR3 covers 12 residues. Germline V gives CDR1 MDHEN, CDR2 SYDVKM. This CDR3 reads CASSLASYEQYF. The CDR3 DNA is TGTGCCAGCAGTTTGGCTAGCTACGAGCAGTACTTC.

In this sample, this clone turned up once. The chain uses TRBV6-6 and TRBJ1-2, with D perhaps TRBD1 (6 bases). The V end lost 7 bases, the J end lost 3 bases, and 9 bases lay between the germline ends. The CDR3 is 12 amino acids. CDR1 MNHNY and CDR2 SVGAGI come from the germline V gene (reference sequence). The CDR3 sequence: CASTEGDYGYTF. CDR3 sequence (DNA): TGTGCCAGCACCGAGGGGGACTATGGCTACACCTTC.

This clone occurred a few times. The chain has TRBV11-3 and TRBJ2-1; no clear D gene. This CDR3 spans 14 amino acids. The V and J ends lost 8 bases and 0 bases respectively, with 11 bases between them. The V gene's germline CDR1 is SGHNT and CDR2 YENEEA. The CDR3 loop is CASGWGSSYNEQFF. As DNA, the CDR3 is TGTGCCAGCGGGTGGGGATCCTCCTACAATGAGCAGTTCTTC. Drawing the rest from reference TRBV11-3 and TRBJ2-1, the complete variable domain is EAGVVQSPRYKIIEKKQPVAFWCNPISGHNTLYWYLQNLGQGPELLIRYENEEAVDDSQLPKDRFSAERLKGVDSTLKIQPAELGDSAVYLCASGWGSSYNEQFFGPGTRLTVL.

V usage is TRBV10-3 and J usage is TRBJ2-2, with TRBD2 matching 9 bases. The CDR3 is made up of 16 amino acids. Germline loops: CDR1 ENHRY, CDR2 SYGVKD. V dropped 5 bases and J dropped 1; count of bases not matched to a gene: 5. The DNA for the CDR3 is TGTGCCATCAGTTACCTGACTAGCGGGAACACCGGGGAGCTGTTTTTT. Protein sequence: CAISYLTSGNTGELFF.

This rearrangement joins TRBV2 to TRBJ2-3, with D unresolved. Germline CDR1 and CDR2: SNHLY and FYNNEI. The CDR3 consists of 11 residues. V was cut by 5 bases and J by 7 bases, with 7 bases left in between. The CDR3 loop reads CASSSLHTQYF. CDR3 DNA sequence: TGTGCCAGCAGTTCCTTACATACGCAGTATTTT.

V gene TRBV9 combines with J gene TRBJ1-6; tentatively, D is TRBD1 (5 bases). The CDR3 spans 15 residues. Per the germline V gene, CDR1 is SGDLS and CDR2 is YYNGEE. V was pared by 2 bases and J by 7 bases, with 13 bases between. For the CDR3, the DNA is TGTGCCAGCAGCGTGTCCGGGACTAGGAATTCACCCCTCCACTTT. Translation gives CASSVSGTRNSPLHF. Full variable domain (missing parts from reference TRBV9 and TRBJ1-6): DSGVTQTPKHLITATGQRVTLRCSPRSGDLSVYWYQQSLDQGLQFLIQYYNGEERAKGNILERFSAQQFPDLHSELNLSSLELGDSALYFCASSVSGTRNSPLHFGNGTRLTVT.

This chain connects TRBV20-1 to TRBJ2-1; D not resolved. Germline loops: CDR1 DFQATT, CDR2 SNEGSKA (reference sequence). V shed 3 bases and J shed 4 bases, with 7 bases lying between them. The CDR3 consists of 12 residues. In DNA form, the CDR3 reads TGCAGTGCTAGTTCGATGTACAATGAGCAGTTCTTC. This gives the protein CSASSMYNEQFF.

The chain joins TRBV6-1 to TRBJ1-5; D call uncertain. The CDR3 has 17 residues. Germline loops: CDR1 MNHNS, CDR2 SASEGT. Trimming left V 3 bases short and J 0 bases short, with 15 bases between. The CDR3 loop is CASSDPRGMVSNQPQHF. The CDR3 nucleotides read TGTGCCAGCAGTGACCCCAGAGGGATGGTTAGCAATCAGCCCCAGCATTTT.

This chain uses TRBV19 with TRBJ2-2, with D unclear. Trimming shortened V by 3 bases and J by 2 bases, and 13 bases separated the two germline ends. Germline values: CDR1 LNHDA, CDR2 SQIVND (reference sequence). This CDR3 contains 16 residues. For the CDR3, the DNA is TGTGCCAGTAGTATTAGGCGCCAGCTCAACACCGGGGAGCTGTTTTTT. Its protein is CASSIRRQLNTGELFF.